This entry lists 30 T cell receptor beta chains sequenced from one sample in a study of coeliac disease. Data came from immunoSEQ multiplex PCR; TCRdb stores just in-frame clones and leaves some out. Of 1,000 to 1,500 clones in the sample, around 52% were seen once. The sequenced sample consisted of intraepithelial lymphocytes from the gut. Source of these receptors: a man aged 65 to 79 without celiac disease.

This clone was seen only a few times. This chain uses TRBV11-2 with TRBJ1-1; D uncertain. The CDR3 runs 13 residues. The V end lost 2 bases, the J end lost 1 base, and 5 bases lay between the germline ends. CDR1 and CDR2 (germline): SGHAT, FQNNGV. CDR3 nucleotides: TGTGCCAGCAGCTTACAGGAGAACACTGAAGCTTTCTTT. It yields the protein CASSLQENTEAFF.

This chain joins TRBV5-4 and TRBJ1-6; possible D gene TRBD1, 5 bases. The CDR3 has 15 residues. V was clipped by 0 bases and J by 9 bases, with 13 bases between them. The germline CDR1 and CDR2 sequences are SGHNT and YYREEE (reference sequence). CDR3 protein: CASSLAGGSGSPLHF. The CDR3 DNA is TGTGCCAGCAGCTTGGCGGGGGGGTCGGGTTCACCCCTCCACTTT.

The CDR3 DNA reads TGTGCCAGCATCACCTCGGGACAGGGCTATCAGCCCCAGCATTTT. Amino acid sequence: CASITSGQGYQPQHF. V is TRBV28 and J is TRBJ1-5; 9 bases are shared with TRBD1. The J segment lost 5 bases and the V segment lost 7 bases, leaving 9 bases of the junction unmatched. The germline CDR1 and CDR2 sequences are MDHEN and SYDVKM. CDR3 size: 15 residues.

By sample share, this clone is large. J is TRBJ2-4 and V is TRBV28; the D gene is possibly TRBD1 (6 bases). V lost 3 bases to trimming and J lost 10 bases, with 13 bases between them. Germline V gene data show CDR1 as MDHEN and CDR2 as SYDVKM. CDR3 length: 13 residues. The CDR3: CASSFASGQIQYF. The DNA of the CDR3 is TGTGCCAGCAGTTTTGCCTCAGGACAGATTCAGTACTTC.

The J gene is TRBJ2-7, the V gene TRBV7-8; D may be TRBD1 (6 bases). Germline V lookup: CDR1 SGHVS, CDR2 FQNEAQ. CDR3 length: 13 amino acids. Trimming removed 6 bases at V and 7 bases at J, with 16 bases between. In DNA form, the CDR3 reads TGTGCCAGCAGTCAGGGACAATCGGGAGAGCAGTACTTC. It translates to CASSQGQSGEQYF.

This clone is a singleton in its sample. The V and J genes are TRBV6-5 and TRBJ1-2, with D possibly TRBD1 on 5 matching bases. The CDR3 extends over 16 amino acids. CDR1 is MNHEY and CDR2 is SVGAGI in the germline V gene. Trimming left V 0 bases short and J 0 bases short, with 11 bases between. This chain's CDR3 is CASSYSYRLANYGYTF. CDR3 bases: TGTGCCAGCAGTTACTCCTACAGGCTCGCTAACTATGGCTACACCTTC.

The chain recombines TRBV25-1 with TRBJ2-7; D is possibly TRBD1 (6 bases). Germline assignment: CDR1 MGHDK and CDR2 SYGVNS. The CDR3 is 13 residues long. V lost 6 bases and J lost 3, with 12 bases in between. The CDR3: CASRTDRNYEQYF. The CDR3, as DNA: TGTGCCAGCAGGACCGACAGGAACTACGAGCAGTACTTC.

The rearrangement uses TRBV6-5 and TRBJ2-7, with 9 bases lining up with TRBD1. CDR1 MNHEY and CDR2 SVGAGI come from the germline V gene. V was pared by 6 bases and J by 3 bases, with 3 bases of the junction left unmatched. The length of the CDR3 is 13 residues. Here the CDR3 DNA reads TGTGCCAGCAGGAAGGGACAGGGCTACGAGCAGTACTTC. Translating it yields CASRKGQGYEQYF.

In its sample, this clone was seen a few times. V is TRBV7-9 and J is TRBJ2-1, with a possible D match to TRBD2 (7 bases). V lost 11 bases and J 9 bases, leaving 17 bases between the germline ends. Germline V gene data show CDR1 as SEHNR and CDR2 as FQNEAQ (reference sequence). The CDR3 is 12 residues long. Written as DNA, the CDR3 is TGTGCCCTACTCCTGGGGGGGGCTGAGCAGTTCTTC. Translating it yields CALLLGGAEQFF.

This chain connects TRBV10-2 to TRBJ2-3; D remains ambiguous. V lost 2 bases, J lost 1 base, and 10 bases lay in between. This CDR3 region has 15 residues. Germline V gene lookup returns CDR1 WSHSY and CDR2 SAAADI. CDR3 DNA: TGCGCCAGCAGTGAGGGCCAGTCCGGCACAGATACGCAGTATTTT. It is translated as CASSEGQSGTDTQYF.

J is TRBJ1-1 and V is TRBV14; tentative D call: TRBD1 (5 bases). The germline V gene encodes CDR1 SGHDN and CDR2 FVKESK. The CDR3 contains 13 residues. The V gene lost 5 bases and the J gene lost 3 bases, with 10 bases spanning the gap. The CDR3 loop reads CASSSREDTEAFF. CDR3 sequence (DNA): TGTGCCAGCAGCTCCAGGGAGGACACTGAAGCTTTCTTT.

V usage is TRBV7-9 and J usage is TRBJ2-2, with 12 nucleotides matching TRBD2. The CDR3 is made up of 19 amino acids. Germline-derived CDR1 and CDR2 are SEHNR and FQNEAQ (reference sequence). V shed 7 bases and J 0 bases; nucleotides not matched to a gene: 12. The CDR3 DNA follows: TGTGCCAGCACCCCGAGACTAGCGGGGGCCCATACGAACACCGGGGAGCTGTTTTTT. It yields the protein CASTPRLAGAHTNTGELFF.

The genes are TRBV2 and TRBJ1-2, with TRBD1 identical over 9 bases. V lost 7 bases, J lost 6 bases, and 6 bases stayed unmatched. CDR1 is SNHLY and CDR2 is FYNNEI in the germline V gene. The CDR3 runs to 13 residues. CDR3 residues: CASKGQGIHGYTF. The CDR3 region has the DNA TGTGCCAGCAAAGGACAGGGGATACATGGCTACACCTTC.

This clone was detected only a few times. This chain connects TRBV29-1 to TRBJ2-4; a weak D match, TRBD2 (7 bases). Trimming stripped 6 bases from V and 3 bases from J, with 21 bases between. The germline V gene encodes CDR1 SQVTM and CDR2 ANQGSEA. This CDR3 is 16 amino acids long. The CDR3 is CSVLDLSGGLKNIQYF. CDR3 DNA: TGCAGCGTCCTCGACCTTTCCGGGGGGCTCAAAAACATTCAGTACTTC.

The chain couples TRBV9 to TRBJ2-5; 9 bases agree with TRBD2. This CDR3 region has 17 residues. The V segment lost 0 bases and the J segment 2 bases; nucleotides outside the gene matches: 8. The germline gives CDR1 SGDLS, CDR2 YYNGEE. CDR3 coding DNA: TGTGCCAGCAGCGTAGGTGTGTCTAGCGGGGTACAAGAGACCCAGTACTTC. Translation gives CASSVGVSSGVQETQYF.

The table lists this clone with a few counts. The gene calls are TRBV29-1 and TRBJ2-3, with 9 bases aligning to TRBD2. Trimming at V came to 3 bases and at J to 4 bases, leaving 14 bases not matched to a gene. The germline gives CDR1 SQVTM, CDR2 ANQGSEA. The CDR3 is made up of 17 amino acids. CDR3 coding DNA: TGCAGCGTTGAGGGGCTAGCGGGGACCCTCACCCCAGATACGCAGTATTTT. Amino acids: CSVEGLAGTLTPDTQYF.

The gene calls are TRBV14 and TRBJ2-3; possible D gene TRBD2, 5 bases. V lost 4 bases and J lost 7, with 21 bases in between. The CDR3 runs 16 residues. Per germline, CDR1 SGHDN and CDR2 FVKESK. The CDR3 loop reads CASSLGLIAPANTQYF. In DNA, the CDR3 is TGTGCCAGCAGCCTTGGACTTATTGCCCCTGCGAATACGCAGTATTTT.

The V and J genes are TRBV10-3 and TRBJ2-1; D not certain. The V gene lost 2 bases and the J gene lost 8 bases, with 7 bases spanning the gap. The CDR3 is 12 amino acids. Germline V gives CDR1 ENHRY, CDR2 SYGVKD. CDR3 region: CAISEARDEQFF. The CDR3 DNA sequence: TGTGCCATCAGTGAGGCCCGGGATGAGCAGTTCTTC.

The DNA of the CDR3 is TGTGCCAGCAGCCCCCAGGGGGCCTACGAGCAGTACTTC. Translating it yields CASSPQGAYEQYF. V usage is TRBV9 and J usage is TRBJ2-7, with TRBD1 matching 7 bases. In germline, CDR1 is SGDLS, CDR2 YYNGEE. This CDR3 comprises 13 residues. J was trimmed by 2 bases and V by 4 bases; bases with no gene match: 3.

This rearrangement joins TRBV2 to TRBJ2-2, with 7 bases matching TRBD2. Looked up from germline, CDR1 is SNHLY and CDR2 is FYNNEI. V was pared by 5 bases and J by 5 bases, with 5 bases of the junction left unmatched. The CDR3 sequence is 14 residues long. The chain's CDR3 is CASSRDGGTGELFF. CDR3 nucleotide sequence: TGTGCCAGCAGTCGGGACGGGGGGACCGGGGAGCTGTTTTTT.

This rearrangement joins TRBV5-4 to TRBJ1-1; D may be TRBD1 (6 bases). Germline CDR1 and CDR2: SGHNT and YYREEE (reference sequence). There are 15 residues in the CDR3. Trimming left V 4 bases short and J 4 bases short, with 17 bases between. The CDR3 protein is CASSIVRGAGTEAFF. CDR3 bases: TGTGCCAGCAGCATCGTGCGGGGGGCTGGCACTGAAGCTTTCTTT.

The chain employs TRBV29-1 and TRBJ2-7, with TRBD1 matching 9 bases. Germline V gene data show CDR1 as SQVTM and CDR2 as ANQGSEA. This CDR3 has 13 amino acids. The J segment lost 3 bases and the V segment lost 1 base, leaving 1 base of the junction unmatched. CDR3 sequence: CSVEGDRDYEQYF. The DNA of the CDR3 is TGCAGCGTTGAAGGGGACAGGGACTACGAGCAGTACTTC.

The chain recombines TRBV6-1 with TRBJ2-7, with 9 bases matching TRBD1. Germline CDR1 is MNHNS and CDR2 is SASEGT. The CDR3 is 14 residues long. V trimming: 7 bases; J trimming: 4 bases; junction bases outside the gene matches: 8. The CDR3 DNA reads as TGTGCCAGCACCCCGACAGGGGGTTTATACGAGCAGTACTTC. This translates into CASTPTGGLYEQYF.

CDR3 bases: TGTGCCACCAGCAGAAGGACAGGGGGCATAGGCTACACCTTC. Its protein is CATSRRTGGIGYTF. J is TRBJ1-2 and V is TRBV15, with 11 bases identical to TRBD1. This CDR3 spans 14 amino acids. Losses at the gene ends were 2 bases for V and 8 bases for J; bases not matched to a gene: 4. From germline, CDR1 is LNHNV and CDR2 YYDKDF (reference sequence).

This rearrangement joins TRBV7-8 to TRBJ2-6; no reliable D call. Germline lookup yields CDR1 SGHVS and CDR2 FQNEAQ. V was clipped by 2 bases and J by 2 bases, with 13 bases between them. This CDR3 is 17 amino acids long. The DNA of the CDR3 is TGTGCCAGCAGCTTACTCTCTCGGAGCGCTGGGGCCAACGTCCTGACTTTC. Its translation is CASSLLSRSAGANVLTF.

This clone occurred a few times. The chain couples TRBV28 to TRBJ1-3; TRBD1 matches 8 bases. With V trimmed by 10 bases and J by 3 bases, 11 bases remained unmatched. The germline V gene encodes CDR1 MDHEN and CDR2 SYDVKM. This CDR3 contains 15 residues. The CDR3 DNA is TGTGCCACAGCAGTAGCAGGGGGCTTTGGAAACACCATATATTTT. Translated: CATAVAGGFGNTIYF.

This chain links TRBV6-1 with TRBJ2-1; TRBD2 might be the D (6 bases). The ends were cut back, 3 bases at V and 3 bases at J, with 12 bases in the middle. The CDR3 has 15 amino acids. CDR1 MNHNS and CDR2 SASEGT come from the germline V gene. The CDR3 DNA reads TGTGCCAGCAGTGAGGGCAGTAGCGGCTACAATGAGCAGTTCTTC. Its protein product is CASSEGSSGYNEQFF.

The J gene is TRBJ1-2, the V gene TRBV7-9; no clear D gene. Germline V CDR1 and CDR2: SEHNR, FQNEAQ (reference sequence). The CDR3 covers 14 residues. The germline V and J ends were trimmed by 1 base and 5 bases, with 11 bases remaining between them. The CDR3 is CASSLEVAVYGYTF. CDR3 DNA sequence: TGTGCCAGCAGCTTAGAGGTAGCGGTATATGGCTACACCTTC. The variable domain in full, completed from reference TRBV7-9 and TRBJ1-2, reads DTGVSQNPRHKITKRGQNVTFRCDPISEHNRLYWYRQTLGQGPEFLTYFQNEAQLEKSRLLSDRFSAERPKGSFSTLEIQRTEQGDSAMYLCASSLEVAVYGYTFGSGTRLTVV.

This clone appeared a few times. This chain links TRBV6-5 with TRBJ1-6; no clear D gene. CDR3 length: 13 amino acids. Germline V lookup: CDR1 MNHEY, CDR2 SVGAGI. The V end was cut by 2 bases, the J end by 9 bases, with 8 bases between. CDR3 nucleotide sequence: TGTGCCAGCAGTTACGAGGGCGCTTCACCCCTCCACTTT. Translated, it gives CASSYEGASPLHF.

V gene TRBV28 combines with J gene TRBJ2-7; 9 bases agree with TRBD1. The CDR3 is 16 residues long. With 2 bases clipped from V and 5 bases from J, the junction kept 10 bases outside the gene matches. Germline V gene data show CDR1 as MDHEN and CDR2 as SYDVKM. CDR3 sequence reads: CASSLPGTGLSHEQYF. The DNA for the CDR3 is TGTGCCAGCAGTTTACCTGGGACAGGGTTGTCTCACGAGCAGTACTTC.